Listed below are T cell receptor beta chains from one sample, sequenced in a study of T cells in Graves' hyperthyroidism and ophthalmopathy. One entry per CDR3 protein results from TCRdb running MiXCR on the multiplex PCR reads. In the table there are a few hundred thousand distinct CDR3 sequences, 46% of which are singletons. Sequencing was performed on peripheral blood or thyroid tissue (not recorded which). These TCRs come from a woman aged 18 to 35 with Graves' hyperthyroidism. CDR3s include the opening cysteine and the closing phenylalanine or tryptophan. A D gene is named only where the DNA matches it firmly. For some rows the clone size is stated as once, few or many, or as a class when expanded; others skip it.

>-|TRBV2|TRBJ1-1|many
CASSRGGRLNTEAFF
TGTGCCAGCAGTAGGGGGGGGCGATTGAACACTGAAGCTTTCTTT
>TRBD1|TRBV29-1|TRBJ1-2|-
CSIHQQGVNYGYTF
TGCAGCATCCATCAACAGGGGGTGAACTATGGCTACACCTTC
>TRBD1|TRBV5-5|TRBJ2-7|many
CASSVTGGRSYEQYF
TGTGCCAGCAGCGTTACAGGGGGCCGATCCTACGAGCAGTACTTC
>-|TRBV20-1|TRBJ2-7|many
CSAFKSGGPYEQYF
TGCAGTGCTTTTAAATCTGGGGGCCCCTACGAGCAGTACTTC
>-|TRBV9|TRBJ2-7|-
CASTQTGGGTYEQYF
TGTGCCAGCACCCAGACCGGGGGCGGCACCTACGAGCAGTACTTC
>-|TRBV7-9|TRBJ2-5|many
CASSLVVNQETQYF
TGTGCCAGCAGCTTAGTAGTAAACCAAGAGACCCAGTACTTC
>TRBD1|TRBV29-1|TRBJ2-7|-
CSSSGQAKSYEQYF
TGCAGCAGTTCCGGACAGGCAAAATCCTACGAGCAGTACTTC
>-|TRBV2|TRBJ2-7|-
CASIHVYGYTSYEQYF
TGTGCCAGCATCCACGTCTATGGCTACACCTCCTACGAGCAGTACTTC
>TRBD1|TRBV7-3|TRBJ2-7|-
CASSLKQGGYNEQYF
TGTGCCAGCAGCTTAAAACAGGGGGGATACAATGAGCAGTACTTC
>TRBD2|TRBV29-1|TRBJ2-1|few
CSVNRLAGGGEQFF
TGCAGCGTGAACCGACTAGCGGGAGGGGGTGAGCAGTTCTTC
>-|TRBV19|TRBJ1-3|-
CASSPEMGGNTIYF
TGTGCCAGTAGTCCGGAAATGGGTGGAAACACCATATATTTT
>-|TRBV4-1|TRBJ1-1|many
CASSQGWRNTEAFF
TGCGCCAGCAGCCAGGGTTGGAGGAACACTGAAGCTTTCTTT
>-|TRBV7-3|TRBJ2-7|-
CASSYVGATPYEQYF
TGTGCCAGCAGTTACGTGGGAGCCACCCCCTACGAGCAGTACTTC
>TRBD1|TRBV6-1|TRBJ1-2|-
CASSPGGETGNGYTF
TGTGCCAGCAGTCCAGGGGGCGAGACAGGGAATGGCTACACCTTC
>-|TRBV6-5|TRBJ1-3|many
CASSYLGPETGNTIYF
TGTGCCAGCAGTTACCTCGGGCCAGAGACTGGAAACACCATATATTTT
>TRBD2|TRBV9|TRBJ2-2|many
CASSATSGRSGELFF
TGTGCCAGCAGCGCGACTAGCGGGAGGTCCGGGGAGCTGTTTTTT
>-|TRBV12-5|TRBJ1-1|-
CASGLDKGRPNTEAFF
TGTGCTAGTGGTTTAGACAAGGGACGGCCGAACACTGAAGCTTTCTTT
>TRBD1|TRBV11-2|TRBJ2-6|once
CASSKEDRGSGANVLTF
TGTGCCAGCAGCAAAGAGGACAGGGGCTCTGGGGCCAACGTCCTGACTTTC
>TRBD1|TRBV5-1|TRBJ2-1|few
CASSLFGDRGGEQFF
TGCGCCAGCAGCTTGTTTGGGGACAGGGGCGGTGAGCAGTTCTTC
>-|TRBV6-5|TRBJ1-6|many
CASRLHGPNNSPLHF
TGTGCCAGCAGACTTCATGGGCCGAATAATTCACCCCTCCACTTT
>TRBD1|TRBV10-3|TRBJ1-2|-
CASSDFFPGQGNGYTF
TGTGCCAGCTCAGATTTTTTTCCGGGACAGGGGAATGGCTACACCTTC
>-|TRBV7-8|TRBJ1-5|once
CASSSPTLGGNQPQHF
TGTGCCAGCAGCTCACCAACCCTCGGGGGCAACCAGCCCCAGCATTTT
>-|TRBV29-1|TRBJ2-2|-
CSVGRANTGELFF
TGCAGCGTTGGGAGGGCGAACACCGGGGAGCTGTTTTTT
>TRBD1|TRBV29-1|TRBJ2-5|-
CSVEVPGQGEETQYF
TGCAGCGTTGAAGTTCCGGGACAGGGTGAAGAGACCCAGTACTTC
>TRBD1|TRBV4-2|TRBJ1-5|many
CASSQEGQGDQPQHF
TGTGCCAGCAGCCAAGAGGGACAGGGAGATCAGCCCCAGCATTTT
>TRBD1|TRBV11-2|TRBJ1-1|-
CAGQGATEAFF
TGTGCTGGACAGGGGGCCACTGAAGCTTTCTTT
>-|TRBV14|TRBJ1-4|-
CASSQDQPVGTPTNEKLFF
TGTGCCAGCAGCCAAGATCAACCCGTGGGGACACCAACTAATGAAAAACTGTTTTTT
>-|TRBV29-1|TRBJ2-7|many
CSVESAESPYEQYF
TGCAGCGTTGAATCGGCGGAGAGCCCCTACGAGCAGTACTTC
>TRBD1|TRBV20-1|TRBJ1-1|many
CSAAPGTGVEAFF
TGCAGTGCTGCCCCCGGGACAGGGGTTGAAGCTTTCTTT
>-|TRBV7-2|TRBJ1-2|-
CASSLRRKNYGYTF
TGTGCCAGCAGCTTGCGCCGGAAGAACTATGGCTACACCTTC
>TRBD1|TRBV9|TRBJ1-1|once
CASSAGTGLVIGTEAFF
TGTGCCAGCAGTGCTGGGACAGGGTTGGTCATCGGCACTGAAGCTTTCTTT
>-|TRBV5-1|TRBJ2-5|few
CASSLVSGAGAWETQYF
TGCGCCAGCAGCTTGGTTTCGGGGGCGGGAGCCTGGGAGACCCAGTACTTC
>-|TRBV24-1|TRBJ1-2|-
CATSGLGLADYNGYTF
TGTGCCACCAGTGGATTGGGACTAGCGGACTACAATGGCTACACCTTC
>-|TRBV29-1|TRBJ2-1|-
CSVASRWIYEQFF
TGCAGCGTTGCGTCCAGGTGGATTTATGAGCAGTTCTTC
>-|TRBV11-3|TRBJ1-1|many
CASSLNYRMNTEAFF
TGTGCCAGCAGCTTAAATTACCGTATGAACACTGAAGCTTTCTTT
>-|TRBV7-9|TRBJ2-7|-
CASSGGETYEQYF
TGTGCCAGCAGTGGAGGGGAAACCTACGAGCAGTACTTC
>TRBD1|TRBV29-1|TRBJ1-1|-
CSKLRVRGGSEAFF
TGCAGTAAACTAAGGGTCAGGGGGGGGTCTGAAGCTTTCTTT
>TRBD1|TRBV29-1|TRBJ1-3|-
CSARQGYGNTIYF
TGCAGCGCTAGACAGGGATATGGAAACACCATATATTTT
>TRBD2|TRBV19|TRBJ2-7|many
CASSAGTSGQTYEQYF
TGTGCCAGTAGTGCAGGGACTAGCGGGCAAACCTACGAGCAGTACTTC
>-|TRBV12-3/TRBV12-4|TRBJ1-2|many
CASSSHGGRGYGYTF
TGTGCCAGCAGTTCCCACGGAGGGCGCGGCTATGGCTACACCTTC
>-|TRBV7-8|TRBJ2-7|many
CASSLGVFAENPYEQYF
TGTGCCAGCAGCTTAGGTGTTTTCGCAGAGAACCCCTACGAGCAGTACTTC
>-|TRBV7-2|TRBJ2-3|-
CASSKTPTDTQYF
TGTGCCAGTAGTAAGACCCCGACAGATACGCAGTATTTT
>-|TRBV5-5|TRBJ1-6|-
CASSLSGGGGGSPLHF
TGTGCCAGCAGCCTATCCGGTGGAGGGGGGGGATCACCCCTCCACTTT
>-|TRBV5-5|TRBJ2-3|few
CASSLLGVQYF
TGCGCCAGCAGCCTCTTAGGCGTTCAGTATTTT
>-|TRBV18|TRBJ2-7|-
CASSPRTGFYEQYF
TGTGCCAGCTCACCTAGGACGGGTTTCTACGAGCAGTACTTC
>TRBD1|TRBV20-1|TRBJ1-1|-
CSATSDGDRVNTEAFF
TGCAGTGCAACTAGCGATGGGGACAGAGTGAACACTGAAGCTTTCTTT
>-|TRBV6-6|TRBJ2-1|-
CASSYLQYNEQFF
TGTGCCAGCAGTTACCTACAATACAATGAGCAGTTCTTC
>TRBD2|TRBV2|TRBJ2-3|-
CASSEARTSESTDTQYF
TGTGCCAGCAGTGAAGCGCGGACTAGCGAGAGCACAGATACGCAGTATTTT
>-|TRBV29-1|TRBJ1-2|-
CSVFVRGGYTF
TGCAGCGTTTTTGTCCGGGGAGGCTACACCTTC